The following is a TCR beta chain sequence with its context. A much larger clone sits a single nucleotide away, making a read error possible. The CDR3 does not close with the conserved phenylalanine or tryptophan, likely indicating a read error. The germline gives CDR1 SEHNR, CDR2 FQNEAQ (reference sequence). V shed 4 bases, J shed 2 bases, and the junction held 3 bases outside the gene matches. The length of the CDR3 is 14 residues. The data derive from a study of regulatory T cells in long-lasting Graves disease. Described time point: newly diagnosed GD, antithyroid drugs for less than 3 months. From RNA extracted from PBMCs, the TCR library was made. Building of the TCR beta libraries involved iRepertoire HTBI primers and Arm-PCR of CDR3 regions. MiXCR, applied by TCRdb to the multiplex PCR reads, yields one record per CDR3 protein. Found here are approximately 360,000 distinct CDR3 sequences, about 10% of them singletons; the top ten hold approximately 17%.

These same data were also listed under a study on T cells in Graves' hyperthyroidism and ophthalmopathy. That work states: Ophthalmopathy, which appeared later, was predicted by the model a median approximately 6.7 months before onset.

This clonotype was obtained from a woman in her late teens or twenties with Graves disease. The V and J genes are TRBV7-9 and TRBJ2-5, with 8 bases identical to TRBD1. Sequenced material: peripheral blood mononuclear cells (PBMCs), taken at new diagnosis, from a patient treated with antithyroid drugs. The CDR3: CASSSDREQETQYL. The CDR3 DNA reads TGTGCCAGCAGCTCGGACAGGGAACAAGAGACCCAGTACCTC.